The clone carrying this TCR beta chain came up a few times. The sample is drawn from a study of T-cell reconstitution after alpha-beta-depleted transplantation in children. Preparation of the TCRbeta library involved a method that used unique molecular identifiers. TCRdb reprocessed the PCR reads via MiXCR and lists one record per CDR3 protein. The table has some 200,000 distinct CDR3 sequences, roughly a tenth seen once. The TCR comes from a human donor who donated a stem cell graft to a child with SCID. This sample comprised PBMCs from the stem cell graft donor, obtained from the stem cell graft.

CDR3 amino acids: CSASGRTNEKLFF. CDR3 bases: TGCAGTGCTAGCGGAAGGACCAATGAAAAACTGTTTTTT. The V and J genes are TRBV20-1 and TRBJ1-4; no reliable D call. This CDR3 comprises 13 residues. Germline CDR1 DFQATT, CDR2 SNEGSKA (reference sequence). V was clipped by 3 bases and J by 5 bases, with 10 bases between them.